The subject of this entry is one T cell receptor (beta chain). The antigen is undetermined. This sample was taken from a study of graft-versus-host responses after intestinal transplantation. In the study overall: Recipients had multivisceral, liver-intestinal, or isolated intestinal transplants. Every recipient underwent anti-thymocyte globulin induction, then tacrolimus and steroids for approximately 3 years.

Assay: immunoSEQ multiplex PCR; the TCRdb copy retains only in-frame clones and omits some. The sample holds 55,000 to 85,000 clones; around 90% are singletons and the top ten take approximately 2.7%. Germline V lookup: CDR1 LGHNA, CDR2 YNFKEQ. Trimming removed 1 base at V and 7 bases at J, with 11 bases between. The CDR3 spans 14 residues. Whole-study findings and limits: Peak circulating GvH clone levels were associated with early post-transplant HvG declines.

V and J are TRBV4-2 and TRBJ1-5, with D unresolved. The sequencing here drew on unstimulated CD8+ T cells sorted from spleen or lymph node cells, taken before intestinal transplant. The TCR originated in a human donor who received an intestinal transplant. CDR3 bases: TGTGCCAGCAGCCAAGTGAGGGTCGGCCAGCCCCAGCATTTT. It translates to CASSQVRVGQPQHF.